Each of the 11 T cell receptor beta chains below was sequenced from the same sample in a study of blood T cell repertoires in COVID-19. TCRdb keeps only in-frame clones here, not all; method: immunoSEQ multiplex PCR. The sample holds under 450,000 clones, about 90% seen once. Sequenced input: PBMCs or T cells enriched from blood (not recorded which). These TCRs come from a man aged 30-40 years who had recovered from COVID-19.

The chain carries TRBV5-1 and TRBJ2-1; 8 nucleotides line up with TRBD1. Germline trimming cut 4 bases from V and 1 base from J; bases unmatched to any gene: 7. This CDR3 region has 16 residues. In germline, CDR1 is SGHRS, CDR2 YFSETQ. CDR3 sequence: CASSPGGGWSYNEQFF. The CDR3 DNA reads TGCGCCAGCAGCCCAGGGGGCGGGTGGTCCTACAATGAGCAGTTCTTC. The entire variable domain, with the rest obtained from reference TRBV5-1 and TRBJ2-1, is as follows: KAGVTQTPRYLIKTRGQQVTLSCSPISGHRSVSWYQQTPGQGLQFLFEYFSETQRNKGNFPGRFSGRQFSNSRSEMNVSTLELGDSALYLCASSPGGGWSYNEQFFGPGTRLTVL.

The chain joins TRBV7-9 to TRBJ1-2, with a possible D match to TRBD1 (5 bases). The V and J ends lost 3 bases and 0 bases respectively, with 8 bases between them. This CDR3 comprises 14 residues. Looked up from germline, CDR1 is SEHNR and CDR2 is FQNEAQ (reference sequence). As DNA, the CDR3 is TGTGCCAGCAGCTTGCGGGGCTCTAACTATGGCTACACCTTC. Its translation is CASSLRGSNYGYTF.

The chain joins TRBV12-5 to TRBJ1-1; 8 bases map to TRBD1. The CDR3 has 14 amino acids. The V gene's germline CDR1 is LGHNT and CDR2 FRNRAP. V lost 4 bases, J lost 5 bases, and 6 bases stayed unmatched. The DNA of the CDR3 is TGTGCTAGTGGTTCCTTGACAGGGGTGACTGAAGCTTTCTTT. This codes for CASGSLTGVTEAFF. The full variable domain, rest sourced from reference TRBV12-5 and TRBJ1-1, is DARVTQTPRHKVTEMGQEVTMRCQPILGHNTVFWYRQTMMQGLELLAYFRNRAPLDDSGMPKDRFSAEMPDATLATLKIQPSEPRDSAVYFCASGSLTGVTEAFFGQGTRLTVV.

Worth noting for this clone: One end of the junction varies from germline; a read error may be responsible. The rearrangement links TRBV10-3 to TRBJ2-1, with 10 bases identical to TRBD2. Per germline, CDR1 ENHRY and CDR2 SYGVKD. There are 16 residues in the CDR3. The CDR3 protein is CAISESGTSVYNKQFF. CDR3 nucleotides: TGTGCCATCAGTGAGTCGGGGACTAGCGTCTACAATAAGCAGTTCTTC.

This clone was counted at least ten times. The chain employs TRBV9 and TRBJ1-1; no clear D. V lost 0 bases to trimming and J lost 3 bases, with 9 bases between them. This CDR3 region has 14 residues. Germline loops: CDR1 SGDLS, CDR2 YYNGEE. CDR3 sequence reads: CASSVDWEYTEAFF. In DNA form, the CDR3 reads TGTGCCAGCAGCGTAGATTGGGAGTACACTGAAGCTTTCTTT.

The chain combines TRBV15 with TRBJ2-7; D is unclear. With 1 base removed from V and 5 bases from J, the gap between germline ends came to 9 bases. Germline V gene data show CDR1 as LNHNV and CDR2 as YYDKDF (reference sequence). CDR3 length equals 13 residues. The CDR3 nucleotides are TGTGCCACCAGCAGAGGGCCCCTCGACGAGCAGTACTTC. It encodes CATSRGPLDEQYF.

There are a few counts of this clone. The V and J genes are TRBV5-5 and TRBJ1-1; tentative D call: TRBD1 (6 bases). V lost 4 bases to trimming and J lost 6 bases, with 22 bases between them. This CDR3 is 16 amino acids long. Looked up from germline, CDR1 is SGHKS and CDR2 is YYEKEE (reference sequence). The CDR3 DNA follows: TGTGCCAGCAGCCGCGCAGGACAGACTATCGAGGCTGAAGCTTTCTTT. This codes for CASSRAGQTIEAEAFF.

The V and J genes are TRBV11-2 and TRBJ2-7; D is uncertain. CDR1 and CDR2 (germline): SGHAT, FQNNGV. This CDR3 region has 15 residues. V gave up 1 base and J gave up 0 bases, with 10 bases separating them. The CDR3 region has the DNA TGTGCCAGCAGCTTAGGGTGGCCGCTCTCCTACGAGCAGTACTTC. Amino acid sequence: CASSLGWPLSYEQYF. The whole variable domain, filled in from reference TRBV11-2 and TRBJ2-7, reads EAGVAQSPRYKIIEKRQSVAFWCNPISGHATLYWYQQILGQGPKLLIQFQNNGVVDDSQLPKDRFSAERLKGVDSTLKIQPAKLEDSAVYLCASSLGWPLSYEQYFGPGTRLTVT.

This clone has a handful of counts. The rearrangement uses TRBV4-3 and TRBJ1-3; 10 nucleotides match TRBD1. The CDR3 runs 18 residues. Germline V lookup: CDR1 LGHNA, CDR2 YSLEER. The trim removed 1 base at V and 0 bases at J, leaving 6 bases unmatched. The DNA of the CDR3 is TGCGCCAGCAGCCAAGTTGCCGGGACAGGGGACTCTGGAAACACCATATATTTT. It encodes CASSQVAGTGDSGNTIYF.

The chain carries TRBV2 and TRBJ2-6, with D perhaps matching TRBD1 (5 bases). The CDR3 has 14 amino acids. Deletions cut 11 bases from V and 0 bases from J, with 11 bases between. CDR1 is SNHLY and CDR2 is FYNNEI in the germline V gene. CDR3 DNA sequence: TGTGCCGGACAAGACAGCTCTGGGGCCAACGTCCTGACTTTC. Translating gives CAGQDSSGANVLTF.

This chain uses TRBV2 with TRBJ1-4; 7 nucleotides line up with TRBD1. In germline, CDR1 is SNHLY, CDR2 FYNNEI. The V and J ends lost 3 bases and 6 bases, in that order; junction bases with no gene match: 4. CDR3 length: 14 residues. CDR3 sequence: CASSDTGDYEKLFF. CDR3 coding DNA: TGTGCCAGCAGTGACACAGGGGATTATGAAAAACTGTTTTTT.